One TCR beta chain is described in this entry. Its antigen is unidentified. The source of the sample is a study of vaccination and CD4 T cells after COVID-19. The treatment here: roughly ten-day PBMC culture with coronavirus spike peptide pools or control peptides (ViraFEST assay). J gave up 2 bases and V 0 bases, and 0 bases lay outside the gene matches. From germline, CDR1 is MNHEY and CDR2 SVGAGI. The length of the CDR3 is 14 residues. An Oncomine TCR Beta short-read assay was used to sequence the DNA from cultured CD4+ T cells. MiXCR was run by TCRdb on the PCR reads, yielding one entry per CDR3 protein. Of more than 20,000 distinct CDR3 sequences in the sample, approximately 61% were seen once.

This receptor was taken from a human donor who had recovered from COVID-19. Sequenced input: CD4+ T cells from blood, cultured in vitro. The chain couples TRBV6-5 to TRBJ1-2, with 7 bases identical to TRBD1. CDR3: CASSYSTGNYGYTF. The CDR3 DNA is TGTGCCAGCAGTTACTCGACAGGGAACTATGGCTACACCTTC.